In this sample, the clone carrying this T cell receptor (beta chain) turned up a few times. The antigen remains undetermined. The data belong to a study of glioma-infiltrating T cells. V lost 5 bases, J lost 7 bases, and 7 bases stayed unmatched. The length of the CDR3 is 15 residues. Amplification of TCR alpha and beta CDR3 regions from RNA used iRepertoire nested multiplex PCR. Tissue mRNA or PBMC total RNA, about 95-450 ng, went into one-step reverse transcription and amplification. TCRdb reprocessed the multiplex PCR reads with MiXCR, giving one entry per CDR3 protein. Seen here are approximately 100,000 distinct CDR3 sequences, around 30% observed once, and the top ten hold roughly 46%. Study results and caveats: Tissue and blood shared very few CDR3 sequences. Above-expected tissue-blood divergence occurred in all gliomas, most in low-grade ones.

This receptor was taken from a human donor with low-grade glioma or glioblastoma, undergoing nonglioma brain surgery, or in good health (not recorded which). The chain is built from TRBV12-3 or TRBV12-4 and TRBJ1-5; 11 positions agree with TRBD1. Sequences were obtained from glioma tissue, nonneoplastic brain tissue, or PBMCs (not recorded which). DNA for the CDR3: TGTGCCAGCAGTCCGCGGACAGGGGGCGGCCAGCCCCAGCATTTT. This codes for CASSPRTGGGQPQHF.